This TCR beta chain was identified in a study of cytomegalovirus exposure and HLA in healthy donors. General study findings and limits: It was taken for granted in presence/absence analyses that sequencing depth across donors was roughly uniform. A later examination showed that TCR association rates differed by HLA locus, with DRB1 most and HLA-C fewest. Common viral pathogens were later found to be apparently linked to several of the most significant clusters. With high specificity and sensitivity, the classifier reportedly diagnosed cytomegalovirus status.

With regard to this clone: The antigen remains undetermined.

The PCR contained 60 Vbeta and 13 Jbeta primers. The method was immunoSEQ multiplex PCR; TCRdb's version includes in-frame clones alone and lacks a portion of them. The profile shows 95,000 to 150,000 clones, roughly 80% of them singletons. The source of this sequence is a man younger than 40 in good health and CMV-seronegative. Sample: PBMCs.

CDR3 DNA: TGTGCCAGCAGTGAACAGTTGCACCAACAAGAGACCCAGTACTTC. Translation gives CASSEQLHQQETQYF. The genes are TRBV2 and TRBJ2-5, with D unclear. Germline CDR1 reads SNHLY; CDR2 reads FYNNEI. This CDR3 spans 15 amino acids. Trimming removed 2 bases at V and 2 bases at J, with 12 bases between. Complete variable domain (other parts from reference TRBV2 and TRBJ2-5): EPEVTQTPSHQVTQMGQEVILRCVPISNHLYFYWYRQILGQKVEFLVSFYNNEISEKSEIFDDQFSVERPDGSNFTLKIRSTKLEDSAMYFCASSEQLHQQETQYFGPGTRLLVL.